Below are 23 T cell receptor beta chains sequenced from a single sample in a study of T cells in Graves' hyperthyroidism and ophthalmopathy. TCR beta CDR3 region amplification was performed from RNA transcripts. In the first-round RT-PCR of the TCR CDR3, the HTBI primer set was used. TCRdb passed the multiplex PCR reads through MiXCR, listing each CDR3 protein once. The table includes about 400,000 distinct CDR3 sequences, approximately 15% detected once. Material for sequencing was blood. These receptors came from a woman in her late teens or twenties with Graves' hyperthyroidism that later progressed to Graves' ophthalmopathy.

In this sample, this clonotype turned up many times. V gene TRBV7-8 combines with J gene TRBJ2-3; 7 nucleotides line up with TRBD1. The ends lost 5 bases at V and 5 bases at J; junction bases unmatched: 7. The CDR3 sequence is 14 residues long. Germline lookup yields CDR1 SGHVS and CDR2 FQNEAQ. CDR3 nucleotide sequence: TGTGCCAGCAGCCTTGGACAGGCTGTAGATACGCAGTATTTT. Translated, it gives CASSLGQAVDTQYF.

Note on this clonotype: A read error is likely, as this CDR3 ends without the conserved phenylalanine or tryptophan. This rearrangement joins TRBV7-2 to TRBJ2-7; TRBD2 matches at 10 bases. The germline gives CDR1 SGHTA, CDR2 FQGNSA. The V segment lost 5 bases and the J segment 4 bases; nucleotides outside the gene matches: 5. The CDR3 length is 14 residues. CDR3 residues: CASSVLAGAYEQYS. The CDR3 bases are TGTGCCAGCAGCGTTCTAGCGGGAGCGTACGAGCAGTACTCC.

Of note for this clonotype: This may arise from a read error, as a much more abundant clone is one base away. The chain joins TRBV11-2 to TRBJ1-6; D not certain. V shed 8 bases and J shed 5 bases, with 19 bases lying between them. The CDR3 sequence is 16 residues long. Germline CDR1 SGHAT, CDR2 FQNNGV. The CDR3 sequence: CASARAMGSHNSPLHF. The DNA for the CDR3 is TGTGCCAGCGCCCGGGCAATGGGGTCCCATAATTCACCCCTCCACTTT.

The J gene is TRBJ1-2, the V gene TRBV14, with D uncertain. Deletions cut 3 bases from V and 0 bases from J, with 5 bases between. Germline CDR1 is SGHDN and CDR2 is FVKESK. This CDR3 spans 13 amino acids. The CDR3 loop is CASSQSPNYGYTF. Written as DNA, the CDR3 is TGTGCCAGCAGCCAGTCTCCTAACTATGGCTACACCTTC.

This chain links TRBV3-1 with TRBJ2-3; D remains ambiguous. Per the germline V gene, CDR1 is LGHDT and CDR2 is YNNKEL (reference sequence). CDR3 length: 14 amino acids. The V end was cut by 4 bases, the J end by 0 bases, with 8 bases between. The CDR3 sequence: CASSPPDSTDTQYF. In DNA, the CDR3 is TGTGCCAGCAGCCCACCAGACAGCACAGATACGCAGTATTTT.

The chain employs TRBV6-1 and TRBJ1-2; tentative D call: TRBD1 (6 bases). CDR1 is MNHNS, CDR2 SASEGT, per germline. This CDR3 is built from 16 residues. V was cut by 5 bases and J by 8 bases, with 24 bases left in between. The CDR3 sequence: CASSYNPGAAFGGYTF. The CDR3 DNA follows: TGTGCCAGCAGTTATAATCCAGGGGCCGCCTTTGGAGGCTACACCTTC.

This clonotype was detected many times. The chain is built from TRBV6-6 and TRBJ1-2; a weak D match, TRBD1 (6 bases). V was clipped by 0 bases and J by 0 bases, with 8 bases between them. The germline CDR1 and CDR2 sequences are MNHNY and SVGAGI (reference sequence). This CDR3 has 15 amino acids. The CDR3 DNA is TGTGCCAGCAGTTACTCACAGGGATCTAACTATGGCTACACCTTC. Translation gives CASSYSQGSNYGYTF.

The table lists this clonotype with many counts. The V and J genes are TRBV19 and TRBJ1-2; 11 nucleotides line up with TRBD1. Germline V CDR1 and CDR2: LNHDA, SQIVND (reference sequence). Germline trimming cut 4 bases from V and 2 bases from J; bases unmatched to any gene: 3. The CDR3 covers 15 residues. CDR3 protein: CASSTRTGGNYGYTF. CDR3 nucleotide sequence: TGTGCCAGTAGTACCCGGACAGGGGGCAACTATGGCTACACCTTC.

The chain recombines TRBV3-2 with TRBJ1-6. TRBV3-2 is an annotated pseudogene. The CDR3 extends over 8 amino acids. The CDR3: CASSQAHF. The CDR3 DNA is TGTGCCAGCAGCCAAGCCCACTTT.

The chain has TRBV5-1 and TRBJ2-5, with TRBD1 as a possible D gene (6 bases). The germline gives CDR1 SGHRS, CDR2 YFSETQ. Trimming took 0 bases from V and 4 from J, leaving 10 bases between them. The CDR3 spans 14 residues. CDR3 sequence (DNA): TGCGCCAGCAGCTTGGAGGGGGTCCTAGAGACCCAGTACTTC. It specifies CASSLEGVLETQYF.

Many counts were recorded for this clonotype. The genes are TRBV28 and TRBJ2-1; a possible D gene is TRBD2 (7 bases). This CDR3 spans 16 amino acids. Germline assignment: CDR1 MDHEN and CDR2 SYDVKM. Trimming took off 1 base at V and 4 bases at J, with 14 bases between the two ends. This CDR3 is CASSLLGGAGYNEQFF. CDR3 in DNA: TGTGCCAGCAGTTTATTGGGGGGGGCGGGGTACAATGAGCAGTTCTTC.

This chain uses TRBV11-2 with TRBJ2-1; 16 nucleotides line up with TRBD2. V lost 4 bases and J lost 10; bases outside the gene matches: 13. The CDR3 totals 18 residues. Germline lookup yields CDR1 SGHAT and CDR2 FQNNGV. CDR3 coding DNA: TGTGCCAGCAGCTCGAGCCCCGGGACTAGCGGGAGGGCTGGGGAGCAGTTCTTC. Protein: CASSSSPGTSGRAGEQFF.

This clonotype was counted between two and nine times. The V and J genes are TRBV18 and TRBJ2-3; 10 bases line up with TRBD1. The CDR3 is made up of 17 amino acids. V lost 0 bases to trimming and J lost 5 bases; unmatched junction nucleotides: 8. Germline V lookup: CDR1 KGHSH, CDR2 LQKENI. The CDR3 protein is CASSPPVRDRGRDTQYF. Written as DNA, the CDR3 is TGTGCCAGCTCACCACCGGTCAGGGACAGGGGACGAGATACGCAGTATTTT.

This clonotype was picked up many times. This chain uses TRBV20-1 with TRBJ2-1; 7 nucleotides agree with TRBD2. Germline lookup yields CDR1 DFQATT and CDR2 SNEGSKA (reference sequence). V was pared by 6 bases and J by 3 bases, with 14 bases of the junction left unmatched. The length of the CDR3 is 16 residues. CDR3 DNA sequence: TGCAGTGCCCCCTTCCCCACGGGAGGAAACTACAATGAGCAGTTCTTC. Its protein product is CSAPFPTGGNYNEQFF.

This clonotype was observed at least ten times. The chain is built from TRBV9 and TRBJ1-2; unclear D gene. From germline, CDR1 is SGDLS and CDR2 YYNGEE. With 0 bases removed from V and 3 bases from J, the gap between germline ends came to 12 bases. This CDR3 comprises 15 residues. The CDR3 DNA sequence: TGTGCCAGCAGCGTAGCTCAGACACCTCACTATGGCTACACCTTC. It translates to CASSVAQTPHYGYTF.

This clonotype has at least ten counts. The rearrangement joins TRBV7-9 to TRBJ2-1; tentatively, D is TRBD2 (6 bases). This CDR3 has 14 amino acids. Trimming left V 1 base short and J 6 bases short, with 10 bases between. Per the germline V gene, CDR1 is SEHNR and CDR2 is FQNEAQ (reference sequence). The CDR3 reads CASSLEKRANEQFF. The CDR3, as DNA: TGTGCCAGCAGCTTAGAGAAGCGGGCCAATGAGCAGTTCTTC.

This clonotype was counted a few times. The chain recombines TRBV7-2 with TRBJ2-2, with D possibly being TRBD1 or TRBD2 (6 bases each). Germline V gene sequence: CDR1 SGHTA, CDR2 FQGNSA. V lost 1 base and J lost 4, with 13 bases in between. The CDR3 is 16 amino acids. The CDR3 nucleotides are TGTGCCAGCAGCTTAGTGGTCGGAGGGGGCACCGGGGAGCTGTTTTTT. This sequence encodes CASSLVVGGGTGELFF.

This clonotype came up many times. The chain couples TRBV28 to TRBJ2-5; 14 bases agree with TRBD2. The CDR3 consists of 17 residues. V lost 4 bases, J lost 4 bases, and 8 bases stayed unmatched. Germline CDR1 MDHEN, CDR2 SYDVKM. DNA of the CDR3: TGTGCCAGCAGTTCAGGGACTAGCGGGAGATTGGGAGAGACCCAGTACTTC. It translates to CASSSGTSGRLGETQYF.

This clonotype was recorded many times. V gene TRBV2 combines with J gene TRBJ1-6; D gene ambiguous. V was pared by 1 base and J by 9 bases, with 16 bases between. This CDR3 comprises 16 residues. The germline gives CDR1 SNHLY, CDR2 FYNNEI. The CDR3 region is CASSEVSAMRVSPLHF. Written as DNA, the CDR3 is TGTGCCAGCAGTGAAGTGTCAGCTATGCGGGTTTCACCCCTCCACTTT.

As concerns this clonotype: A much larger clone lies one base from this, so it may be a read error. The chain recombines TRBV27 with TRBJ2-7; D is undetermined. The germline V gene encodes CDR1 MNHEY and CDR2 SMNVEV (reference sequence). The CDR3 covers 13 residues. CDR3 amino acids: CAGSPNSDYEQYF. CDR3 DNA: TGTGCCGGCAGTCCCAACAGCGACTACGAGCAGTACTTC.

This clonotype has ten or more counts. The chain carries TRBV2 and TRBJ2-7; D is uncertain. The CDR3 loop spans 11 amino acids. CDR1 and CDR2 from the germline V gene are SNHLY and FYNNEI. Trimming removed 3 bases at V and 6 bases at J, with 6 bases between. In DNA form, the CDR3 reads TGTGCCAGCAGTGAGAACATCGAGCAGTACTTC. Translation gives CASSENIEQYF.

The V gene is TRBV18, the J gene TRBJ2-7, with D possibly matching TRBD1 (6 bases). The CDR3 consists of 16 residues. V lost 3 bases and J lost 0, with 15 bases in between. Germline CDR1 KGHSH, CDR2 LQKENI. CDR3 region: CASSPRGQSSSYEQYF. The CDR3 DNA reads as TGTGCCAGCTCACCGCGAGGACAGTCAAGCTCCTACGAGCAGTACTTC.

With respect to this clonotype: With a much larger clone just one base away, this may be a read error. The chain joins TRBV10-2 to TRBJ1-1; 7 bases agree with TRBD1. CDR1 is WSHSY, CDR2 SAAADI, per germline. Trimming cost V 6 bases and J 7 bases; bases outside gene matches: 14. CDR3 length: 15 residues. The CDR3 nucleotides are TGCGCCAGCAGCCCGATAGAAGGAGGGGGCATTGAAGCTTTCTTT. It translates to CASSPIEGGGIEAFF.